This TCR beta chain was obtained from a study of T cell changes during pregnancy in multiple sclerosis. Profiling relied on immunoSEQ multiplex PCR, and the TCRdb table lists in-frame clones only, not all of them. The table records roughly 32,000 clones, 89% of them present only once. The sample holds one count of this clone. The V gene end was trimmed by 2 bases and the J gene end by 4 bases; junction bases not matched to a gene: 7. Germline V CDR1 and CDR2: SGDLS, YYNGEE. The CDR3 runs to 15 residues. The material sequenced was CD8+ T cells from peripheral blood mononuclear cells, taken in the third trimester of pregnancy. The chain is built from TRBV9 and TRBJ1-2; 8 bases are a match to TRBD1. The source of this sequence is a female donor with multiple sclerosis, enrolled in a pregnancy study. For the CDR3, the DNA is TGTGCCAGCAGCGTCCCCCGGACAGGGTCCTATGGCTACACCTTC. Protein sequence: CASSVPRTGSYGYTF.